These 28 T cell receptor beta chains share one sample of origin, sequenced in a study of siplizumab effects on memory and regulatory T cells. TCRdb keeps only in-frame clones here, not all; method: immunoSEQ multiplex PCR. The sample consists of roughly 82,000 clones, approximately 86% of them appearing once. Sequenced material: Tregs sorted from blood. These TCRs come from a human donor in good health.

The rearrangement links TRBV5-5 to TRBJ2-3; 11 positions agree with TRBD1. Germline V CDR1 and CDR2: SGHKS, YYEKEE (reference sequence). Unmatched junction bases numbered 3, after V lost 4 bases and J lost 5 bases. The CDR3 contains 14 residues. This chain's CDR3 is CASSPGQGVDTQYF. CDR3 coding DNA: TGTGCCAGCAGCCCGGGACAGGGGGTAGATACGCAGTATTTT.

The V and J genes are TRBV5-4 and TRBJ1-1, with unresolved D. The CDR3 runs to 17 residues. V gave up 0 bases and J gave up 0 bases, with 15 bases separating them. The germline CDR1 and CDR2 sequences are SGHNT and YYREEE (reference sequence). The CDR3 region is CASSLGAGGGVNTEAFF. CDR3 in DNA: TGTGCCAGCAGCTTGGGTGCGGGAGGAGGAGTGAACACTGAAGCTTTCTTT.

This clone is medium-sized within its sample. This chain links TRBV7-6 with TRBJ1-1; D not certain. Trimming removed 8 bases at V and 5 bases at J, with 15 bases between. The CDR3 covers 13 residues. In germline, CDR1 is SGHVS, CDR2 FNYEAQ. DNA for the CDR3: TGTGCCAGCCGCCGGACGGATCGGACTGAAGCTTTCTTT. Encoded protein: CASRRTDRTEAFF.

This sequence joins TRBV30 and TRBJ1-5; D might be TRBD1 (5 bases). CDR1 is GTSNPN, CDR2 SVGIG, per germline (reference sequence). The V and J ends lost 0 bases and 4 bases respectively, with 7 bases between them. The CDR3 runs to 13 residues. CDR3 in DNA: TGTGCCTGGAGTGTAGCAGGGAATCAGCCCCAGCATTTT. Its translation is CAWSVAGNQPQHF.

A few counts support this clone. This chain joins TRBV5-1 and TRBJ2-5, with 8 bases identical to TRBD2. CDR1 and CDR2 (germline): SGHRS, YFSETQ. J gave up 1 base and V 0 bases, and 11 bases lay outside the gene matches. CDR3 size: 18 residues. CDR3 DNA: TGCGCCAGCAGCTTGGGGTTAGCGGGGCCGGGGTTCCAAGAGACCCAGTACTTC. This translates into CASSLGLAGPGFQETQYF.

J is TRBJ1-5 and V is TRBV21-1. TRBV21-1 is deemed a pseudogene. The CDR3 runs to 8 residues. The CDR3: CASSPQHF. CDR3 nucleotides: TGTGCCAGCAGCCCCCAGCATTTT.

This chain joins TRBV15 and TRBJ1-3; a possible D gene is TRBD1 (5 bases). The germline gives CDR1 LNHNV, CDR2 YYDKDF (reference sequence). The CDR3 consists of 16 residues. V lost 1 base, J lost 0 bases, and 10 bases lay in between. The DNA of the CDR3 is TGTGCCACCAGCAGAGGTACAGGCGGCTCTGGAAACACCATATATTTT. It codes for CATSRGTGGSGNTIYF.

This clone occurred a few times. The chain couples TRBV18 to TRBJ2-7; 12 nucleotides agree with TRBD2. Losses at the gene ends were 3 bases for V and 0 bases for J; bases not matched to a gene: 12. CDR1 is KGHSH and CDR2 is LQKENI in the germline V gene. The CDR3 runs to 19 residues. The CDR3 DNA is TGTGCCAGCTCACCGGGGGGGAGGACTAGCGGGGCCCGCTCCTACGAGCAGTACTTC. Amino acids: CASSPGGRTSGARSYEQYF.

CDR3 sequence reads: CASSIGIRGHTIYF. CDR3 nucleotides: TGTGCCAGTAGTATTGGGATCAGGGGCCACACCATATATTTT. V usage is TRBV19 and J usage is TRBJ1-3, with D perhaps matching TRBD1 (6 bases). Germline V gene sequence: CDR1 LNHDA, CDR2 SQIVND (reference sequence). Between the trimmed V and J ends, which lost 3 bases and 8 bases, there was a span of 14 bases. This CDR3 contains 14 residues.

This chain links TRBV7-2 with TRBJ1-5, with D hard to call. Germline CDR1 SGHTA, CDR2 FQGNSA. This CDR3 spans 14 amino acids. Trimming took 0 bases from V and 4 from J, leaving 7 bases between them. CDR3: CASSLAGRNQPQHF. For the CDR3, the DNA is TGTGCCAGCAGCTTAGCGGGTCGGAATCAGCCCCAGCATTTT.

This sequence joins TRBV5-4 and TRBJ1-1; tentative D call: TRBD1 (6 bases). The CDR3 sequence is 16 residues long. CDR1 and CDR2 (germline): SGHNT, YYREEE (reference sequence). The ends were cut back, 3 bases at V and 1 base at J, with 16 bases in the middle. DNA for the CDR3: TGTGCCAGCAGCTGGGGGGGGGCCAAAACGAACACTGAAGCTTTCTTT. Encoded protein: CASSWGGAKTNTEAFF.

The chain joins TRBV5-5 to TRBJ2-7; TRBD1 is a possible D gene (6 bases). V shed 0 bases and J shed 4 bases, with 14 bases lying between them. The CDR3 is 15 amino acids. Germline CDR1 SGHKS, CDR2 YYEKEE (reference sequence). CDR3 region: CASSLGQEALYEQYF. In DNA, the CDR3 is TGTGCCAGCAGCTTGGGACAGGAGGCTCTGTACGAGCAGTACTTC.

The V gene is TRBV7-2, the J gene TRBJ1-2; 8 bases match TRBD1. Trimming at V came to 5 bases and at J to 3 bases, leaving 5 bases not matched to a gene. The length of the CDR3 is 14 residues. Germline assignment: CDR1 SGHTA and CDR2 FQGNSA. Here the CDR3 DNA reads TGTGCCAGCAGCCACGGGGACAGGTACTATGGCTACACCTTC. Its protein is CASSHGDRYYGYTF.

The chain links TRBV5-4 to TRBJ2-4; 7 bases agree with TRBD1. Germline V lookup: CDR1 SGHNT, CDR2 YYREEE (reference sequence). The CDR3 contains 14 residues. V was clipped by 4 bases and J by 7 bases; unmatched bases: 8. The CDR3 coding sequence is TGTGCCAGCAGCACCGGACAGGTGGGGAACATTCAGTACTTC. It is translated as CASSTGQVGNIQYF.

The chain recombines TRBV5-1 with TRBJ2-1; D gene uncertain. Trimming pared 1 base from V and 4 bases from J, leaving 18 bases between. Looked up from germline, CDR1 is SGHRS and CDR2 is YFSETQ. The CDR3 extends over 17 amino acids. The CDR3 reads CASSLSPLSGSYNEQFF. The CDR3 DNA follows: TGCGCCAGCAGCTTGTCACCCTTGTCGGGTTCTTACAATGAGCAGTTCTTC.

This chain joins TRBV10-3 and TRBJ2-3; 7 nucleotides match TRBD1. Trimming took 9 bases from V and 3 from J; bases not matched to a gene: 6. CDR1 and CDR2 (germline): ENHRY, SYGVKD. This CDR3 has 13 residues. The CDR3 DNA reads TGTGCCATGAGGGGGCAGGGGACAGATACGCAGTATTTT. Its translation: CAMRGQGTDTQYF.

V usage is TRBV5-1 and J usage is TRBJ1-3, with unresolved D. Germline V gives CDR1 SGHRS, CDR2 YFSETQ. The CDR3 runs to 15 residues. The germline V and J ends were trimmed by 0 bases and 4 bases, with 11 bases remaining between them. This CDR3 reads CASSLEGGHGNTIYF. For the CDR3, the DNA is TGCGCCAGCAGCTTGGAGGGAGGGCACGGAAACACCATATATTTT. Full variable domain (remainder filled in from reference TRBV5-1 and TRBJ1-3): KAGVTQTPRYLIKTRGQQVTLSCSPISGHRSVSWYQQTPGQGLQFLFEYFSETQRNKGNFPGRFSGRQFSNSRSEMNVSTLELGDSALYLCASSLEGGHGNTIYFGEGSWLTVV.

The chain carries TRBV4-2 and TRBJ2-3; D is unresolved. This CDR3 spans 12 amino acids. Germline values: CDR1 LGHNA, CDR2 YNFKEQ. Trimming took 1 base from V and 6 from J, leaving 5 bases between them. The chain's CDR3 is CASSQVADTQYF. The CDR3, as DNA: TGTGCCAGCAGCCAAGTTGCGGATACGCAGTATTTT.

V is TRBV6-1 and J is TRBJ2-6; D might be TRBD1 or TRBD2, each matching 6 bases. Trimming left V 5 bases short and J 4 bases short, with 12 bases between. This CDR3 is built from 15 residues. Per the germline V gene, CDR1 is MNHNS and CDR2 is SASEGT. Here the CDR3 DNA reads TGTGCCAGCAGTTGGAGGGGGGAGGGGGCCAACGTCCTGACTTTC. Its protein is CASSWRGEGANVLTF.

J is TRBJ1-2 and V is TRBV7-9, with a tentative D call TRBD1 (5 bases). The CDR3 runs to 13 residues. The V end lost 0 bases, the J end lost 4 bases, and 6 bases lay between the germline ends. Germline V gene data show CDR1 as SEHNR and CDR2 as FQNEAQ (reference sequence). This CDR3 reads CASSLAQAYGYTF. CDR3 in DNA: TGTGCCAGCAGCTTAGCACAGGCCTATGGCTACACCTTC. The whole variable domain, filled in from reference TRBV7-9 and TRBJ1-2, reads DTGVSQNPRHKITKRGQNVTFRCDPISEHNRLYWYRQTLGQGPEFLTYFQNEAQLEKSRLLSDRFSAERPKGSFSTLEIQRTEQGDSAMYLCASSLAQAYGYTFGSGTRLTVV.

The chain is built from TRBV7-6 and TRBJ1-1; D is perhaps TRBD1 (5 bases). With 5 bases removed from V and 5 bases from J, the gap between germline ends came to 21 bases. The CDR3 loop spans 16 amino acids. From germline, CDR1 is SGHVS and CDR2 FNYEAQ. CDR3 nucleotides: TGTGCCAGCAGCCCCATCTCGACAGTCCTCGGGACTGAAGCTTTCTTT. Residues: CASSPISTVLGTEAFF.

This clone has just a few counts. This chain's CDR3 is CASSSAGGWGPEAFF. Written as DNA, the CDR3 is TGTGCCAGCAGTTCAGCGGGAGGGTGGGGGCCTGAAGCTTTCTTT. This chain connects TRBV6-5 to TRBJ1-1, with TRBD1 as a possible D gene (6 bases). Trimming cost V 4 bases and J 6 bases, with 18 bases left between them. The V gene's germline CDR1 is MNHEY and CDR2 SVGAGI. The CDR3 consists of 15 residues.

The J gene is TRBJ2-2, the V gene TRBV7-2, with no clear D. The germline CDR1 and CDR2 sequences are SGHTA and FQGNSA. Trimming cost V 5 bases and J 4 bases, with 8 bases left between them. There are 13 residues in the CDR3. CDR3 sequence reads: CASSNRATGELFF. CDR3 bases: TGTGCCAGCAGCAATAGGGCCACCGGGGAGCTGTTTTTT.

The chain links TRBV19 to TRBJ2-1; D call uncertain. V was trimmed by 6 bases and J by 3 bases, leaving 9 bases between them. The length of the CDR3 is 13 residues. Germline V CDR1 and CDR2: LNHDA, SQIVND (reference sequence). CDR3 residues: CASRTLFYNEQFF. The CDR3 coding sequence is TGTGCCAGTAGGACACTTTTCTACAATGAGCAGTTCTTC.

CDR3 region: CASSQLSTGTEYGYTF. The CDR3 region has the DNA TGTGCCAGCAGCCAATTGTCGACCGGGACCGAGTATGGCTACACCTTC. The chain links TRBV4-2 to TRBJ1-2; maybe TRBD1 (5 bases). V shed 2 bases and J shed 5 bases, with 18 bases lying between them. Looked up from germline, CDR1 is LGHNA and CDR2 is YNFKEQ. The CDR3 contains 16 residues.

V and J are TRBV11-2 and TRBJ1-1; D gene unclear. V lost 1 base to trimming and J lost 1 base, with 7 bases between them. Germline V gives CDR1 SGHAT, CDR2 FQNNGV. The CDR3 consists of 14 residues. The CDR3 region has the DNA TGTGCCAGCAGCTTAGGAAACACGAACACTGAAGCTTTCTTT. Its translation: CASSLGNTNTEAFF.

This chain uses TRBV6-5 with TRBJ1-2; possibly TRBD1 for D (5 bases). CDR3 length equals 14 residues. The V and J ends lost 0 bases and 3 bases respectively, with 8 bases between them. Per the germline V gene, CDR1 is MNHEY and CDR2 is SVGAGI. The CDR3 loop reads CASSYSRGYYGYTF. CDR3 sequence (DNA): TGTGCCAGCAGTTACTCGAGGGGATACTATGGCTACACCTTC.

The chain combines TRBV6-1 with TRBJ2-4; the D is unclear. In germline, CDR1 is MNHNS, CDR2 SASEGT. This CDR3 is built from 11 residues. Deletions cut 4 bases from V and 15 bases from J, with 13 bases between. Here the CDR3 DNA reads TGTGCCAGCAGTGGAACGGCTCTTAGGTACTTC. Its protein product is CASSGTALRYF.